This TCR beta chain was recorded in a study of cytotoxic CD8 clonotypes in ibrutinib-treated CLL. Study-wide background: The authors obtained response samples at a median of approximately 11 months of treatment, range 6 to 36. Study-wide results and limits: Public clonotypes showed up rarely, and on treatment they shrank or held steady.

Around 2 micrograms of genomic DNA from cryopreserved PBMCs went into TCR beta libraries. The CDR3 runs 15 residues. CDR1 is MNHEY, CDR2 SMNVEV, per germline (reference sequence). Trimming pared 2 bases from V and 2 bases from J, leaving 13 bases between. As concerns this clone: Its antigen is not known.

Libraries were prepared by immunoSEQ multiplex PCR; TCRdb keeps only in-frame clonotypes and omits some of them. This table holds 200,000 to 250,000 clones, approximately 79% found once. Sample: PBMCs, taken after 12 months of ibrutinib treatment. This TCR was sampled from a human donor with chronic lymphocytic leukemia. V and J are TRBV27 and TRBJ2-7; D possibly corresponds to TRBD2 (6 bases). The CDR3 loop reads CASSLELAAPYEQYF. The CDR3 nucleotides read TGTGCCAGCAGTTTAGAACTAGCCGCACCCTACGAGCAGTACTTC.